This T cell receptor beta chain emerged from a study of cytomegalovirus exposure and HLA in healthy donors. CDR1 MNHEY and CDR2 SMNVEV come from the germline V gene (reference sequence). J gave up 1 base and V 4 bases, and 1 base lay outside the gene matches. The CDR3 is 14 residues long. PCR primers comprised 60 Vbeta and 13 Jbeta primers. Sequencing was performed with immunoSEQ multiplex PCR; in TCRdb, only in-frame clones are kept and a portion is missing. The data show under 200,000 clones, 82% seen once. With respect to this clone: What it binds is unknown.

Study outcomes and limitations: Despite most TCR sequences being rare, some public TCRs occurred in many donors.

Sequencing was done on a sample of PBMCs. The V and J genes are TRBV27 and TRBJ2-7, with TRBD1 matching 10 bases. The receptor's source is a young woman in good health and CMV-seronegative. The CDR3 protein is CASSWGQGSYEQYF. CDR3 sequence (DNA): TGTGCCAGCAGTTGGGGACAGGGGTCCTACGAGCAGTACTTC.